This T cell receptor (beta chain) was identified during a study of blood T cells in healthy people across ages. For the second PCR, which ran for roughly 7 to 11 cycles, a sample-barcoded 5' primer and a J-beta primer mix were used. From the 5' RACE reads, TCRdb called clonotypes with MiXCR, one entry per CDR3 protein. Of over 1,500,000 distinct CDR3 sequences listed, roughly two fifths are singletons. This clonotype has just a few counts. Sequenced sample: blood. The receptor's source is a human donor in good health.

Written as DNA, the CDR3 is TGTGCCAGCAGCTTAGGTCTTCTCACCTACGAGCAGTACTTC. This sequence encodes CASSLGLLTYEQYF. V usage is TRBV11-2 and J usage is TRBJ2-7; D remains unclear. With 1 base removed from V and 2 bases from J, the gap between germline ends came to 9 bases. The germline CDR1 and CDR2 sequences are SGHAT and FQNNGV. The CDR3 has 14 residues.